The clone carrying this T cell receptor (beta chain) was seen more than once but under ten times. The sample is drawn from a study of CD4 and CD8 cells across lung adenocarcinoma regions. J gave up 2 bases and V 6 bases, and 6 bases lay outside the gene matches. The germline V gene encodes CDR1 MNHEY and CDR2 SMNVEV (reference sequence). This CDR3 has 14 amino acids. TCRdb re-derived calls from the PCR reads in MiXCR, one entry per CDR3 protein. The sample holds 20,000 to 25,000 distinct CDR3 sequences, about 50% seen once. Localized lung adenocarcinoma, a non-small cell lung cancer, affected the donors.

The receptor was isolated from a female donor with lung adenocarcinoma. The CD4 and CD8 labels of this study may be unreliable. This chain connects TRBV27 to TRBJ1-2, with TRBD1 matching over 7 bases. Sequencing used CD8+ T cells from the center of a lung tumor. CDR3: CASRRDRANYGYTF. The CDR3, as DNA: TGTGCCAGCAGGCGCGACAGGGCAAACTATGGCTACACCTTC.